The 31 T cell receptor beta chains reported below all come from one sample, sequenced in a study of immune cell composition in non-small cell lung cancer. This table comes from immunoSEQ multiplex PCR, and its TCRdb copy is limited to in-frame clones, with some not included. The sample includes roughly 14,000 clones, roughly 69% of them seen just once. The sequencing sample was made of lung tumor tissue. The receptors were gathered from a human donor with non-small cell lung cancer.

CDR3 sequence reads: CASSYSTAGANVLTF. In DNA form, the CDR3 reads TGTGCCAGCAGTTACTCGACAGCCGGGGCCAACGTCCTGACTTTC. The rearrangement uses TRBV6-5 and TRBJ2-6; D is perhaps TRBD1 (5 bases). This CDR3 spans 15 amino acids. The V end was cut by 0 bases, the J end by 4 bases, with 7 bases between. Germline V gene sequence: CDR1 MNHEY, CDR2 SVGAGI.

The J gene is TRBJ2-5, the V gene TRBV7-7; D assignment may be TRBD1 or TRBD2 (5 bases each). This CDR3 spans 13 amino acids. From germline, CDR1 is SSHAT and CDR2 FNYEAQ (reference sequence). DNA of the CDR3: TGTGCGAGCGGTGGGGCTAGAGGAGAGACCCAGTACTTC. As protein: CASGGARGETQYF.

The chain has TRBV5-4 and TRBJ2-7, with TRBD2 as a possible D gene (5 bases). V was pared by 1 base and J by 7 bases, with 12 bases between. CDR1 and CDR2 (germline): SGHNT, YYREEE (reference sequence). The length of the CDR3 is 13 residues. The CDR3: CASSLWIGEEQYF. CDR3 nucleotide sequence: TGTGCCAGCAGCTTGTGGATCGGGGAAGAGCAGTACTTC.

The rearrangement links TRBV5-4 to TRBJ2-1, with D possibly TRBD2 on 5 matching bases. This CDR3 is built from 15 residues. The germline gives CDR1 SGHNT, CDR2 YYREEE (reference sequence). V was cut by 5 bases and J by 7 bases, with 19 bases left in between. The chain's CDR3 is CASSPDGIGWNEQFF. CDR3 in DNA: TGTGCCAGCAGTCCCGACGGGATCGGGTGGAATGAGCAGTTCTTC. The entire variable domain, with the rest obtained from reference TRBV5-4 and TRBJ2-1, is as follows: ETGVTQSPTHLIKTRGQQVTLRCSSQSGHNTVSWYQQALGQGPQFIFQYYREEENGRGNFPPRFSGLQFPNYSSELNVNALELDDSALYLCASSPDGIGWNEQFFGPGTRLTVL.

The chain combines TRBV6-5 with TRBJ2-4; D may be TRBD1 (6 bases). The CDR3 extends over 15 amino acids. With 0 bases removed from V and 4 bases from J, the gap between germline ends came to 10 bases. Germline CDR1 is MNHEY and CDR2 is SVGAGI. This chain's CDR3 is CASSYSGAEKNIQYF. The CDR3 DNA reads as TGTGCCAGCAGTTACTCGGGGGCAGAGAAAAACATTCAGTACTTC.

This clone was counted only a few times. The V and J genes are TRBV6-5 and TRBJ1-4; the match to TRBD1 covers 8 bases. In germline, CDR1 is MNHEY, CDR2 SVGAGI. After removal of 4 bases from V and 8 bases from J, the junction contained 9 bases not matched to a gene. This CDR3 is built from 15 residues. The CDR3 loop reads CASSSTQQGAEKLFF. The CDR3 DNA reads TGTGCCAGCAGTTCTACCCAGCAGGGGGCGGAAAAACTGTTTTTT.

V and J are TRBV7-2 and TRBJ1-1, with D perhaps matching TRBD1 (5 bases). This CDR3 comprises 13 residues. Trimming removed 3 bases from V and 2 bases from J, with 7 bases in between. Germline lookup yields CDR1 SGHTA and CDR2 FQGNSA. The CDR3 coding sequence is TGTGCCAGCAGCTTTCAGGGAAACACTGAAGCTTTCTTT. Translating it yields CASSFQGNTEAFF. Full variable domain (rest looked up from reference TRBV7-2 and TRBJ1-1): GAGVSQSPSNKVTEKGKDVELRCDPISGHTALYWYRQSLGQGLEFLIYFQGNSAPDKSGLPSDRFSAERTGGSVSTLTIQRTQQEDSAVYLCASSFQGNTEAFFGQGTRLTVV.

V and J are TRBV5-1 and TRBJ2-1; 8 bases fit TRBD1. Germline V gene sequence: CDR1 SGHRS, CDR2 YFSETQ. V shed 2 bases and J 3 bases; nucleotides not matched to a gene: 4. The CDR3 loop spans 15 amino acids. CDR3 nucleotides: TGCGCCAGCAGCTTCCCGACAGGGGACTACAATGAGCAGTTCTTC. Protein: CASSFPTGDYNEQFF.

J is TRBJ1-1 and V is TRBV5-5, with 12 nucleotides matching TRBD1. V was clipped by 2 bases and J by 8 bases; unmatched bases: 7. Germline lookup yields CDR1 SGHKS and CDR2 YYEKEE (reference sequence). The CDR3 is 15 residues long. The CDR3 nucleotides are TGTGCCAGCAGCTTTCCGGGACAGGGGGCGTTAGAAGCTTTCTTT. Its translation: CASSFPGQGALEAFF.

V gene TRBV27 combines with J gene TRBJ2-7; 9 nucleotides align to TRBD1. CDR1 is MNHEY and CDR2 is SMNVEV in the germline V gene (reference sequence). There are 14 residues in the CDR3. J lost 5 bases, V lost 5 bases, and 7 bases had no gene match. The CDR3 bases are TGTGCCAGCAGTCCCGTGACAGGGGGTAACGAGCAGTACTTC. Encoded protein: CASSPVTGGNEQYF.

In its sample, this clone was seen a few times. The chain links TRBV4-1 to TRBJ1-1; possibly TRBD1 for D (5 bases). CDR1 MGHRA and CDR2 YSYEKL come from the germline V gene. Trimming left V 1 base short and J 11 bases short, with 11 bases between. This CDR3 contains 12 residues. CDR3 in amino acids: CASSQVWGQAFF. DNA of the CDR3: TGCGCCAGCAGCCAAGTTTGGGGCCAGGCTTTCTTT.

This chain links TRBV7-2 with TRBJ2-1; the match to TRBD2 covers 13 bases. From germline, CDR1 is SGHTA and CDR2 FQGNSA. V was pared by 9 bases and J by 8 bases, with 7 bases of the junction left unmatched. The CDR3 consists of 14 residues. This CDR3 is CASQTSGGVYEQFF. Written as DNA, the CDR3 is TGTGCCAGTCAAACTAGCGGGGGGGTATATGAGCAGTTCTTC.

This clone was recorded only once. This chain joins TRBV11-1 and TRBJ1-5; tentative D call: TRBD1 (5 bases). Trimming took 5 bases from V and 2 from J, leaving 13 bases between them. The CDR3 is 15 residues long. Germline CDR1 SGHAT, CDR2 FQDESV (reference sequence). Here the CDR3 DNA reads TGTGCCAGCAGCCCGGGGGGGATCGGCAATCAGCCCCAGCATTTT. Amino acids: CASSPGGIGNQPQHF.

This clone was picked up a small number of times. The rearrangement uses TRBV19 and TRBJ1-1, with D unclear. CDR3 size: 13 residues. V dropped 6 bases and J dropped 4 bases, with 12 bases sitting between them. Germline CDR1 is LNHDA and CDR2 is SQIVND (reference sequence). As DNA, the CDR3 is TGTGCCAGTAGGTTAATCGGGGTCACTGAAGCTTTCTTT. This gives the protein CASRLIGVTEAFF.

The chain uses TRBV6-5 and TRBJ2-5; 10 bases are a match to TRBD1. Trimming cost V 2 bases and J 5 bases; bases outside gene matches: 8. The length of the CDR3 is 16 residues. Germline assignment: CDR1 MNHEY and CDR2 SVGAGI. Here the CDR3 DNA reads TGTGCCAGCAGTTACACGCTGACAGGGGGCATGGAGACCCAGTACTTC. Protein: CASSYTLTGGMETQYF.

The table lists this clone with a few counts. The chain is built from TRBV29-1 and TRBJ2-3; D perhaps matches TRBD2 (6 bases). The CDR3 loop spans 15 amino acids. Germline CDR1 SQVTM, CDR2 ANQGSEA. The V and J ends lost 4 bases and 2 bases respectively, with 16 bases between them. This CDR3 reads CSVGGGKGATDTQYF. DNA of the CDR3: TGCAGCGTTGGAGGAGGGAAGGGCGCCACAGATACGCAGTATTTT.

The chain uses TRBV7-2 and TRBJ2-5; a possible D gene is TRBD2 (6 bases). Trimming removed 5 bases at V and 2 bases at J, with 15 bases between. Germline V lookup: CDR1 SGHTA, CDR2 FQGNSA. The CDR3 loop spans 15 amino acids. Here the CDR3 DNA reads TGTGCCAGCAGCCTTTATTCGGGGGTACAAGAGACCCAGTACTTC. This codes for CASSLYSGVQETQYF.

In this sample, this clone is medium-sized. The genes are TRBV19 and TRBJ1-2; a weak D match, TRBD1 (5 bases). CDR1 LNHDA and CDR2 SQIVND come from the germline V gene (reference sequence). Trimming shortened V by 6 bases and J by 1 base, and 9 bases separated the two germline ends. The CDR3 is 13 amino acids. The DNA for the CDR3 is TGTGCCAGTAGAGGCACAGGTAACTATGGCTACACCTTC. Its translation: CASRGTGNYGYTF.

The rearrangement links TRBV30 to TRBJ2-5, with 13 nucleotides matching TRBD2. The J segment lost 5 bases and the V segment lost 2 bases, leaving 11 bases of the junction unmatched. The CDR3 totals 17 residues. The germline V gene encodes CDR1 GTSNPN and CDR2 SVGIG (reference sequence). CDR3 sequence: CAWSPIRLAGGSETQYF. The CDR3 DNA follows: TGTGCCTGGAGTCCGATTCGACTAGCGGGGGGCTCGGAGACCCAGTACTTC. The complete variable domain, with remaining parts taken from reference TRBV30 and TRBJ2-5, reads SQTIHQWPATLVQPVGSPLSLECTVEGTSNPNLYWYRQAAGRGLQLLFYSVGIGQISSEVPQNLSASRPQDRQFILSSKKLLLSDSGFYLCAWSPIRLAGGSETQYFGPGTRLLVL.

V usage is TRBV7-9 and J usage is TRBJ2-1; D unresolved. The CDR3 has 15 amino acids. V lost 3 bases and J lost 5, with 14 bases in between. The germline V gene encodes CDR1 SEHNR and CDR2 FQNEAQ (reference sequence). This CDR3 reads CASSFKLSLDNEQFF. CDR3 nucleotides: TGTGCCAGCAGCTTTAAGCTCTCTTTGGACAATGAGCAGTTCTTC.

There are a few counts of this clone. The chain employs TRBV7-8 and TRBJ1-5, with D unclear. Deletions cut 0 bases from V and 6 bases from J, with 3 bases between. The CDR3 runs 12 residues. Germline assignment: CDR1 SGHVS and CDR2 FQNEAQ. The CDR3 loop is CASSLAGQPQHF. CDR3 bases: TGTGCCAGCAGCTTAGCCGGTCAGCCCCAGCATTTT.

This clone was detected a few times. CDR3 sequence: CASRVGRNTEAFF. The CDR3 DNA sequence: TGCGCCAGCAGGGTGGGGCGGAACACTGAAGCTTTCTTT. The V call is TRBV5-1, the J call TRBJ1-1, with D perhaps TRBD1 (5 bases). Per germline, CDR1 SGHRS and CDR2 YFSETQ. The CDR3 has 13 residues. Between the trimmed V and J ends, which lost 5 bases and 1 base, there was a span of 9 bases.

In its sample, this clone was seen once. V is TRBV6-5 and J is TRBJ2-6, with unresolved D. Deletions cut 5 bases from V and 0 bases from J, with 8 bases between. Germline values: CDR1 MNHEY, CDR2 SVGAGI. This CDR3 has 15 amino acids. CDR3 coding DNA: TGTGCCAGCAGTCAGGTAACCTCTGGGGCCAACGTCCTGACTTTC. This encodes CASSQVTSGANVLTF.

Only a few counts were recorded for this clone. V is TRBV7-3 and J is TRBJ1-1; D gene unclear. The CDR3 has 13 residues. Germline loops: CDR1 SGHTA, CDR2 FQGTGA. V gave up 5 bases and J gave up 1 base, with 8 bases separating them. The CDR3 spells CASSPSSNTEAFF. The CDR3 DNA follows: TGTGCCAGCAGCCCCTCGTCGAACACTGAAGCTTTCTTT.

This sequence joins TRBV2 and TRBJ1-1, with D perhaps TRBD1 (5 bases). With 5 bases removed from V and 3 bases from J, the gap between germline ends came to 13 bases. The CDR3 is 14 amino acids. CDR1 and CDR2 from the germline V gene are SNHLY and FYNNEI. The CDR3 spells CASSLTDLDTEAFF. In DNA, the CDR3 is TGTGCCAGCAGTTTGACAGATCTAGACACTGAAGCTTTCTTT. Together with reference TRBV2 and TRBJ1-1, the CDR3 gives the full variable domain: EPEVTQTPSHQVTQMGQEVILRCVPISNHLYFYWYRQILGQKVEFLVSFYNNEISEKSEIFDDQFSVERPDGSNFTLKIRSTKLEDSAMYFCASSLTDLDTEAFFGQGTRLTVV.

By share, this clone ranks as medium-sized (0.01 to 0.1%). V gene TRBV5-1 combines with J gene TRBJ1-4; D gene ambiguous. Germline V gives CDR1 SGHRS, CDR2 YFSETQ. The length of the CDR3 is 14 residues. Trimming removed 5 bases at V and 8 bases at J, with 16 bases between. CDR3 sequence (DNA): TGCGCCAGCAGTGGGAGCGGGTTATGGGAAAAACTGTTTTTT. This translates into CASSGSGLWEKLFF.

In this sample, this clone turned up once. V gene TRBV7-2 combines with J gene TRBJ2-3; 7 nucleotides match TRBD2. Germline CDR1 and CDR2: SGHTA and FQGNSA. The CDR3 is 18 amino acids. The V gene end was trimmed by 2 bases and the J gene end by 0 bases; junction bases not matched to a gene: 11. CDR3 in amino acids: CASSLLGGSLTSTDTQYF. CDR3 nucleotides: TGTGCCAGCAGCTTACTCGGCGGGAGCTTAACTAGCACAGATACGCAGTATTTT.

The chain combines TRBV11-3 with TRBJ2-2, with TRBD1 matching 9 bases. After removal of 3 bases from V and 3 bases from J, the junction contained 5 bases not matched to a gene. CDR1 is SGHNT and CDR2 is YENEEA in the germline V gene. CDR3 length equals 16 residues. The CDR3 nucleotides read TGTGCCAGCAGCTTTGGGGACAGGGCGGACACCGGGGAGCTGTTTTTT. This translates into CASSFGDRADTGELFF.

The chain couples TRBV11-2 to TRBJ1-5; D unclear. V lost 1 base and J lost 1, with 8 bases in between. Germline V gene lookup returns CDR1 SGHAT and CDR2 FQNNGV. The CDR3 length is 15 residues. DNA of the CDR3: TGTGCCAGCAGCTTAGCTCCAGGAAGCAATCAGCCCCAGCATTTT. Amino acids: CASSLAPGSNQPQHF.

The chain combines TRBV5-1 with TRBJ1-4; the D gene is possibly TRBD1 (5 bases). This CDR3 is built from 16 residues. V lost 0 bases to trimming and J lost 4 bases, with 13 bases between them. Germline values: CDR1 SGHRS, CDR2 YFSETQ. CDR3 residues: CASSLEGRGRNEKLFF. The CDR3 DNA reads TGCGCCAGCAGCTTGGAGGGGAGGGGACGTAATGAAAAACTGTTTTTT.

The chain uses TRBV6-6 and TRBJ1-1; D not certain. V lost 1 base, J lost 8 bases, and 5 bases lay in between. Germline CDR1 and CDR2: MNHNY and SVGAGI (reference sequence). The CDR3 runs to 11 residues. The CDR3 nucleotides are TGTGCCAGCAGTTACTTAGAGGAAGCTTTCTTT. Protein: CASSYLEEAFF.